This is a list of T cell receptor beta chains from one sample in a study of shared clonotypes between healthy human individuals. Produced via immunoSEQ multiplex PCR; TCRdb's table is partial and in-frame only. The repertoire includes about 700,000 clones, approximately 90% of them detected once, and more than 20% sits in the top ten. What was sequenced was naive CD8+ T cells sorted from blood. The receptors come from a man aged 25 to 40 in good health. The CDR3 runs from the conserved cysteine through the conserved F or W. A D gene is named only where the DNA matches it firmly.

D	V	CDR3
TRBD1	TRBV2	CASSWGPTGAGTYEQYF
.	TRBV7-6	CASSFWEWETQYF
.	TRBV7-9	CASGGTEAFF
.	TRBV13	CASSLAVKNEQYF
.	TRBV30	CAWSDRNLDYSNQPQHF
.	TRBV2	CASWGVTEAFF
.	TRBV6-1	CASSASSRHEQFF
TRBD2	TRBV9	CASSVKAGVQQEQYF
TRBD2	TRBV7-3	CASSLMSSGPYNEQFF
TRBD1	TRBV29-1	CSVRDSYEAFF
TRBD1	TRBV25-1	CASSETGYNEQFF
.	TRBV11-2	CASSFGSGSYEQYF
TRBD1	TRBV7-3	CASSLWTGTSTDTQYF
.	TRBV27	CASSLSGLHNEQFF
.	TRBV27	CASSLTSRMNTEAFF
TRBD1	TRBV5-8	CASSLGTEPYRNEKLFF
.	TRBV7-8	CASSLPRLPNTGELFF
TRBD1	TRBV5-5	CASSSTGGVLETQYF
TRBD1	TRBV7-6	CASSHRGELEREQFF
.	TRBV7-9	CASSLRFSTDTQYF
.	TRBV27	CASSLRQGGWQPQHF
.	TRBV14	CASSQEVRTVQDTQYF
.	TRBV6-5	CASSYISGSEETQYF
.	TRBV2	CASSHFPGTTTDQPQHF
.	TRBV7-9	CASSPRLARGDYEQYF
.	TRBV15	CATSTRLPYNEQFF
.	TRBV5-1	CASSFRGAGELFF
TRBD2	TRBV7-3	CASKLRTVAGIYNEQFF
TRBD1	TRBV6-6	CASSYTRDREKDEQYF
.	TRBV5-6	CASSPGGREYPYEQYF
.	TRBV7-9	CASSSPLSVYNEQFF
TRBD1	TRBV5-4	CASSYPGQGASETQYF
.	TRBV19	CASSTPLGTYNEQFF
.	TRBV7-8	CASSEDWGEQYF
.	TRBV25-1	CASIGHLVSGNTIYF
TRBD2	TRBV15	CATSRGPDGGSDPYEQYF
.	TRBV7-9	CASSPLKGVYEQYF
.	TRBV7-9	CASSLAGASRIIGNTIYF
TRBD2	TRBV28	CASSFPSASGNGVEQFF
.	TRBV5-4	CASSLGTGSNYGYTF
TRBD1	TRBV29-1	CSARDRGGEQYF
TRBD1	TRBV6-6	CASSRGLEGWEDGYTF
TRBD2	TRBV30	CAWSVMGLGAYEQYF
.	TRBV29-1	CSGGRVHEQYF
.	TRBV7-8	CASSFRIGDFDADTQYF
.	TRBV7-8	CASSLADSGSGYTF
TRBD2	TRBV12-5	CASGRTRGLAGPRTGELFF
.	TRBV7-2	CASSLGQFLSNQPQHF
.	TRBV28	CASSLDLVPTDTQYF
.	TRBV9	CASSEGGDSYNEQFF
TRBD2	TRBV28	CASSTLTSANEQFF
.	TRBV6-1	CASSERSIGRQSYTEAFF
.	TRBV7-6	CASSSGVQETQYF
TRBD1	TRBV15	CATSGGSTGQGEKGETQYF
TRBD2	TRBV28	CASSLRSGGDSYNEQFF